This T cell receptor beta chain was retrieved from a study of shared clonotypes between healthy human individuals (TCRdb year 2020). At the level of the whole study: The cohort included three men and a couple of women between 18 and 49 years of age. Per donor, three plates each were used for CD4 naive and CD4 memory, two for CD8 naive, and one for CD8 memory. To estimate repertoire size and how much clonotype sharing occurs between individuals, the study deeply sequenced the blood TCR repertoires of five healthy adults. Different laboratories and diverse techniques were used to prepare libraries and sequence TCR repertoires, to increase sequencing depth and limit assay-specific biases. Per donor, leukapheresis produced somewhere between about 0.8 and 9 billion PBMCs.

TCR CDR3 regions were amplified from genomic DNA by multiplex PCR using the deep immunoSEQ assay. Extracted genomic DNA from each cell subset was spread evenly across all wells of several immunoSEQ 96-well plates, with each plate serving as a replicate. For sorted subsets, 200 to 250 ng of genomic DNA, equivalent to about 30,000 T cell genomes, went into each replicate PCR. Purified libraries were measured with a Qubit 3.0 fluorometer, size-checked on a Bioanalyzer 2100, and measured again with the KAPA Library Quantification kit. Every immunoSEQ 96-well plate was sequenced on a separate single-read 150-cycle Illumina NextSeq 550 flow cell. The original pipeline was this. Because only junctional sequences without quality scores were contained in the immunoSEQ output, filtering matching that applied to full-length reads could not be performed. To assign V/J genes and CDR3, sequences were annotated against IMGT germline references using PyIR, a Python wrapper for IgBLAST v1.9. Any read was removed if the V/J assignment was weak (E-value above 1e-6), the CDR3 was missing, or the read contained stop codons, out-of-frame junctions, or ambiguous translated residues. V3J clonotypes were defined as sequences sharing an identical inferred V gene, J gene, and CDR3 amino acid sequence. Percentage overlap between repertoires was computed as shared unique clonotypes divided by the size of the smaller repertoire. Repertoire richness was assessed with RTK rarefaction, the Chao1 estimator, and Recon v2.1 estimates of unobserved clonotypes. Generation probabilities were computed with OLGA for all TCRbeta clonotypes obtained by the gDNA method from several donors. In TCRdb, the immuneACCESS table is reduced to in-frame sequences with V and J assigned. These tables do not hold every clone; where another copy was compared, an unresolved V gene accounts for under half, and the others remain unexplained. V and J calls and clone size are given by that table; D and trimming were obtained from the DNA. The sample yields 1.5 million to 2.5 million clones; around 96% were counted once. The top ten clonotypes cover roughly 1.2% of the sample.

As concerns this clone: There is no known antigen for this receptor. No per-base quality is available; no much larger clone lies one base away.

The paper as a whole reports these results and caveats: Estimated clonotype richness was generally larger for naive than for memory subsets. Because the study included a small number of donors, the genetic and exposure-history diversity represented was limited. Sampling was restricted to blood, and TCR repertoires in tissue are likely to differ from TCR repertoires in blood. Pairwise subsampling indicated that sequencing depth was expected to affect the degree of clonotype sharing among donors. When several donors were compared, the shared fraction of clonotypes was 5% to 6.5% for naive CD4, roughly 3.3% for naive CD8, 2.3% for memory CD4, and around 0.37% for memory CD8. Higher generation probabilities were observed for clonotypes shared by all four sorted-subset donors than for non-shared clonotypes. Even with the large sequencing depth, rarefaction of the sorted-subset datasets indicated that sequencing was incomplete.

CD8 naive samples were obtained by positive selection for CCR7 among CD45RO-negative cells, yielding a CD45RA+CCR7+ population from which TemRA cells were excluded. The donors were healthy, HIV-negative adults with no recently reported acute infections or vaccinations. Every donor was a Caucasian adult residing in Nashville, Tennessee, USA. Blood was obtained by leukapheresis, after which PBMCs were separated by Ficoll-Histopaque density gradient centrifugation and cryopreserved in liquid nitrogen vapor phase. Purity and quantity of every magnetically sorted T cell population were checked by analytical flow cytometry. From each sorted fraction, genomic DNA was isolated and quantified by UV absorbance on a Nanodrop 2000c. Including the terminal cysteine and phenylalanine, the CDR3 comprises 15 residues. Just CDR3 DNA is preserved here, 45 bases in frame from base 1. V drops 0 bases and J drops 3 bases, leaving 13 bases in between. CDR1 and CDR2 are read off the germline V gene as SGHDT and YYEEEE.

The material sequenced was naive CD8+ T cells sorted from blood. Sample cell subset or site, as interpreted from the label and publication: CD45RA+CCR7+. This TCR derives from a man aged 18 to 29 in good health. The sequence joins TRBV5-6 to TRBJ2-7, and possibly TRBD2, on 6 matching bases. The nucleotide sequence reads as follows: TGTGCCAGCAGCTTGGCCGGGGAGGCCGACTACGAGCAGTACTTC. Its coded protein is CASSLAGEADYEQYF. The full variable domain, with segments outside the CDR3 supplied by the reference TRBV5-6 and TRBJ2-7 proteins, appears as DAGVTQSPTHLIKTRGQQVTLRCSPKSGHDTVSWYQQALGQGPQFIFQYYEEEERQRGNFPDRFSGHQFPNYSSELNVNALLLGDSALYLCASSLAGEADYEQYFGPGTRLTVT.